The 26 T cell receptor beta chains presented below share a single source sample, sequenced in a study of blood T cells in healthy people across ages. Together with a sample-barcoded 5' primer, a J-beta primer mix was included in a second PCR lasting roughly 6 to 12 cycles. Via MiXCR, TCRdb re-called the 5' RACE reads, giving one row per CDR3 protein. Of around 850,000 distinct CDR3 sequences listed, roughly 34% were seen once; the top ten hold about an eighth. Sequencing input: blood. All receptors come from a man aged 18 to 29 in good health.

The chain couples TRBV10-3 to TRBJ1-5; D call uncertain. CDR3 length equals 14 residues. CDR1 and CDR2 (germline): ENHRY, SYGVKD. V was clipped by 2 bases and J by 2 bases, with 7 bases between them. The CDR3 DNA is TGTGCCATCAGTGAGGGCGAAGGCAATCAGCCCCAGCATTTT. Translating it yields CAISEGEGNQPQHF.

This chain connects TRBV7-2 to TRBJ1-1; 10 bases fit TRBD1. The CDR3 is 17 residues long. Germline CDR1 is SGHTA and CDR2 is FQGNSA. The V segment lost 5 bases and the J segment 6 bases; nucleotides outside the gene matches: 15. For the CDR3, the DNA is TGTGCCAGCAGCCACGTACCGGGACAGGGGTTGTTCGCTGAAGCTTTCTTT. It translates to CASSHVPGQGLFAEAFF.

This clonotype was counted only a few times. The V call is TRBV12-3 or TRBV12-4, the J call TRBJ1-2, with D perhaps matching TRBD1 (5 bases). V gave up 5 bases and J gave up 4 bases, with 17 bases separating them. This CDR3 is 15 amino acids long. CDR3 loop: CASSPILDRIYGYTF. The CDR3 DNA follows: TGTGCCAGCAGTCCTATCCTAGACAGAATCTATGGCTACACCTTC.

This chain connects TRBV12-3 or TRBV12-4 to TRBJ2-7; 10 bases map to TRBD1. The CDR3 sequence is 15 residues long. Trimming cost V 7 bases and J 3 bases; bases outside gene matches: 9. CDR3 coding DNA: TGTGCCAGCACCGGGGGGACAGGGGTTAACTACGAGCAGTACTTC. Residues: CASTGGTGVNYEQYF.

This clonotype was picked up a small number of times. The chain couples TRBV12-3 or TRBV12-4 to TRBJ1-1; D unresolved. With 4 bases removed from V and 0 bases from J, the gap between germline ends came to 15 bases. The CDR3 loop spans 16 amino acids. The CDR3 reads CASSSVGRTMNTEAFF. DNA for the CDR3: TGTGCCAGCAGTTCGGTTGGACGCACCATGAACACTGAAGCTTTCTTT.

This clonotype was detected ten times or more. The CDR3 loop is CASSVGTYNEQFF. CDR3 bases: TGTGCCAGCAGCGTAGGGACCTACAATGAGCAGTTCTTC. The chain recombines TRBV9 with TRBJ2-1; the D is unclear. Germline-derived CDR1 and CDR2 are SGDLS and YYNGEE. The CDR3 runs to 13 residues. V was pared by 0 bases and J by 2 bases, with 3 bases between.

This clonotype was recorded many times. This rearrangement joins TRBV29-1 to TRBJ1-2; 7 bases match TRBD1. CDR1 is SQVTM and CDR2 is ANQGSEA in the germline V gene. The CDR3 length is 11 residues. V trimming: 6 bases; J trimming: 8 bases; junction bases outside the gene matches: 6. The CDR3, as DNA: TGCAGCGTGACAGGGTCATGGGGCTACACCTTC. It is translated as CSVTGSWGYTF.

The rearrangement uses TRBV7-9 and TRBJ2-1; 8 bases map to TRBD1. V shed 5 bases and J 7 bases; nucleotides not matched to a gene: 16. Germline V lookup: CDR1 SEHNR, CDR2 FQNEAQ (reference sequence). This CDR3 comprises 17 residues. In DNA form, the CDR3 reads TGTGCCAGCAGCCAAGTAAGGACAGGGAATAGCGAAAATGAGCAGTTCTTC. It codes for CASSQVRTGNSENEQFF.

J is TRBJ1-6 and V is TRBV14, with a possible D match to TRBD1 (5 bases). Germline CDR1 is SGHDN and CDR2 is FVKESK. V lost 4 bases and J 8 bases, leaving 18 bases between the germline ends. The CDR3 is made up of 16 amino acids. CDR3 loop: CASSPLLGGGDSPLHF. The CDR3 DNA reads TGTGCCAGCAGCCCCCTTCTCGGGGGTGGTGATTCACCCCTCCACTTT.

This clonotype was detected a few times. The V call is TRBV12-3 or TRBV12-4, the J call TRBJ1-1; D uncertain. This CDR3 is 14 amino acids long. V was pared by 1 base and J by 8 bases, with 14 bases between. The CDR3 loop reads CASSLGATSQEAFF. The CDR3 DNA follows: TGTGCCAGCAGTTTAGGGGCAACCTCCCAGGAAGCTTTCTTT.

This clonotype came up once. Since a much larger clone is just one base distant, this may be a read error. For the CDR3, the DNA is TGCAGCGTCACCTTAAGACTAGCGGGGGTTTTGAATGAGCAGTACTTC. As protein: CSVTLRLAGVLNEQYF. The genes are TRBV29-1 and TRBJ2-5; TRBD2 matches 12 bases. Germline V lookup: CDR1 SQVTM, CDR2 ANQGSEA. The ends lost 6 bases at V and 11 bases at J; junction bases unmatched: 19. This CDR3 has 16 residues.

The chain couples TRBV18 to TRBJ1-5; TRBD1 is a possible D gene (5 bases). Germline loops: CDR1 KGHSH, CDR2 LQKENI. The CDR3 loop spans 12 amino acids. V was clipped by 2 bases and J by 6 bases, with 5 bases between them. This CDR3 reads CASSPTGQPQHF. The CDR3 DNA reads as TGTGCCAGCTCACCAACAGGTCAGCCCCAGCATTTT.

CDR3 in DNA: TGTGCCAGCAGCTTAGGGCGGGGGGGCCCCACAGATACGCAGTATTTT. Its translation: CASSLGRGGPTDTQYF. The chain couples TRBV7-2 to TRBJ2-3; 9 nucleotides line up with TRBD2. With V trimmed by 1 base and J by 2 bases, 4 bases remained unmatched. The CDR3 covers 16 residues. CDR1 is SGHTA and CDR2 is FQGNSA in the germline V gene.

The chain has TRBV6-2 or TRBV6-3 and TRBJ1-2; possible D gene TRBD1, 5 bases. Deletions cut 2 bases from V and 7 bases from J, with 17 bases between. Germline assignment: CDR1 MNHEY and CDR2 SVGEGT. CDR3 size: 15 residues. CDR3 sequence (DNA): TGTGCCAGCAGTTACCCCCCGGCCAGGGAGGGTGGCTACACCTTC. Translated, it gives CASSYPPAREGGYTF.

The chain carries TRBV5-1 and TRBJ1-1; the D is unclear. The CDR3 has 17 amino acids. Trimming cost V 1 base and J 4 bases, with 20 bases left between them. Germline CDR1 and CDR2: SGHRS and YFSETQ. CDR3 bases: TGCGCCAGCAGCTTGCCCTCCACGGACCTTCCTAGCACTGAAGCTTTCTTT. It yields the protein CASSLPSTDLPSTEAFF.

The chain is built from TRBV14 and TRBJ2-1; either TRBD1 or TRBD2 may supply D (6 bases each). V was clipped by 3 bases and J by 12 bases, with 24 bases between them. Germline CDR1 and CDR2: SGHDN and FVKESK. The CDR3 spans 16 residues. The DNA for the CDR3 is TGTGCCAGCAGCCAGTCCGGGACAAGGAGGGGTAAGGGGCAGTTCTTC. Protein sequence: CASSQSGTRRGKGQFF.

This clonotype was seen a few times. This sequence joins TRBV12-3 or TRBV12-4 and TRBJ2-3, with a weak D call TRBD2 (6 bases). The V and J ends lost 6 bases and 0 bases respectively, with 16 bases between them. The CDR3 is made up of 16 amino acids. The CDR3 DNA reads as TGTGCCAGCAGCCCCGCCGCGGGGCCAAGCACAGATACGCAGTATTTT. Amino acid sequence: CASSPAAGPSTDTQYF.

The genes are TRBV29-1 and TRBJ1-1; weak D call: TRBD1 (5 bases). Deletions cut 2 bases from V and 4 bases from J, with 11 bases between. The CDR3 has 13 residues. The germline CDR1 and CDR2 sequences are SQVTM and ANQGSEA. CDR3 amino acids: CSVERTGATEAFF. CDR3 in DNA: TGCAGCGTTGAAAGAACAGGCGCCACTGAAGCTTTCTTT. The full variable domain, rest sourced from reference TRBV29-1 and TRBJ1-1, is SAVISQKPSRDICQRGTSLTIQCQVDSQVTMMFWYRQQPGQSLTLIATANQGSEATYESGFVIDKFPISRPNLTFSTLTVSNMSPEDSSIYLCSVERTGATEAFFGQGTRLTVV.

This clonotype was seen at least ten times. V usage is TRBV20-1 and J usage is TRBJ2-5, with unresolved D. The germline V gene has CDR1 DFQATT and CDR2 SNEGSKA (reference sequence). CDR3 length equals 12 residues. V was pared by 5 bases and J by 5 bases, with 12 bases between. CDR3 region: CSAGPNAETQYF. The CDR3 region has the DNA TGCAGTGCTGGGCCCAACGCGGAGACCCAGTACTTC.

Remarks on this clonotype: Germline is not matched at one junction end, which may reflect a read error. This sequence joins TRBV12-3 or TRBV12-4 and TRBJ2-4, with 12 bases aligning to TRBD1. The CDR3 spans 18 residues. In nucleotides, the CDR3 is TGTGCCAGCAGTTTAGCGGGAGGGACAGGGGGCAAGAAAACCATTCAGTACTTC. It yields the protein CASSLAGGTGGKKTIQYF.

V gene TRBV12-3 or TRBV12-4 combines with J gene TRBJ2-3; D ambiguous. V was clipped by 5 bases and J by 4 bases, with 13 bases between them. The CDR3 runs to 14 residues. The CDR3 nucleotides are TGTGCCAGCAGTCCCCAACTGAGAGCAGATACGCAGTATTTT. This gives the protein CASSPQLRADTQYF.

In its sample, this clonotype was seen many times. V usage is TRBV4-3 and J usage is TRBJ2-7; a possible D gene is TRBD2 (6 bases). Per the germline V gene, CDR1 is LGHNA and CDR2 is YSLEER. CDR3 length: 15 residues. Trimming pared 0 bases from V and 7 bases from J, leaving 16 bases between. CDR3 sequence reads: CASSQEFPGRSEQYF. The CDR3 nucleotides read TGCGCCAGCAGCCAAGAATTCCCAGGGAGGTCTGAGCAGTACTTC.

This clonotype was picked up many times. This chain joins TRBV20-1 and TRBJ2-7; the D is unclear. In germline, CDR1 is DFQATT, CDR2 SNEGSKA (reference sequence). There are 11 residues in the CDR3. V was trimmed by 3 bases and J by 3 bases, leaving 6 bases between them. CDR3 residues: CSASFSYEQYF. The CDR3 DNA sequence: TGCAGTGCTAGTTTTAGCTACGAGCAGTACTTC.

Notes on this clonotype: Its ends do not fully match the called genes, so a read error is possible. This chain connects TRBV7-9 to TRBJ2-1; D might be TRBD2 (5 bases). This CDR3 has 16 amino acids. CDR1 and CDR2 from the germline V gene are SEHNR and FQNEAQ (reference sequence). The CDR3 DNA sequence: TGTGTCAGCAGCTTAGTTCTGACTACATCCTACAATGAGCAGTTCTTC. This codes for CVSSLVLTTSYNEQFF.

V usage is TRBV5-1 and J usage is TRBJ2-5; D tentatively reads TRBD1 or TRBD2 (5 bases each). CDR1 is SGHRS and CDR2 is YFSETQ in the germline V gene. The CDR3 spans 18 residues. The germline V and J ends were trimmed by 4 bases and 11 bases, with 33 bases remaining between them. The CDR3 sequence is CASSLRRGSIDPDNEQYF. For the CDR3, the DNA is TGCGCCAGCAGCCTCCGACGGGGATCTATAGACCCGGACAATGAGCAGTACTTC.

This sequence joins TRBV20-1 and TRBJ2-3; 8 bases agree with TRBD1. The CDR3 has 13 amino acids. Germline lookup yields CDR1 DFQATT and CDR2 SNEGSKA (reference sequence). CDR3 loop: CSAGQGGSDTQYF. The CDR3 DNA reads as TGCAGCGCCGGACAGGGAGGATCAGATACGCAGTATTTT.